Listed here are 19 T cell receptor beta chains from one sample, sequenced in a study of cytomegalovirus exposure and HLA in healthy donors. The primer mix had 60 Vbeta and 13 Jbeta primers. TCRdb keeps only in-frame clones here, not all; method: immunoSEQ multiplex PCR. The table records roughly 140,000 clones, roughly 79% of them present only once. Sequencing was performed on PBMCs. The receptors shown here come from a male donor in good health and CMV-seronegative.

This chain connects TRBV11-3 to TRBJ2-1, with 7 bases lining up with TRBD1. The germline gives CDR1 SGHNT, CDR2 YENEEA. V shed 7 bases and J 0 bases; nucleotides not matched to a gene: 3. CDR3 length: 14 amino acids. The CDR3 sequence: CASKGASSYNEQFF. CDR3 coding DNA: TGTGCCAGCAAGGGGGCTAGCTCCTACAATGAGCAGTTCTTC.

The chain joins TRBV6-5 to TRBJ1-1, with 8 bases lining up with TRBD1. The trim removed 2 bases at V and 4 bases at J, leaving 9 bases unmatched. Germline V gene data show CDR1 as MNHEY and CDR2 as SVGAGI. The CDR3 is 16 residues long. CDR3 sequence (DNA): TGTGCCAGCAGTTACCCGACAGGGGCGGGTAGCACTGAAGCTTTCTTT. Translating gives CASSYPTGAGSTEAFF.

The chain has TRBV5-6 and TRBJ2-7, with TRBD1 matching over 9 bases. The germline V gene encodes CDR1 SGHDT and CDR2 YYEEEE. Trimming at V came to 1 base and at J to 5 bases, leaving 7 bases not matched to a gene. This CDR3 has 15 amino acids. The CDR3 sequence is CASSLYGTGYHEQYF. CDR3 coding DNA: TGTGCCAGCAGCTTGTACGGGACAGGGTACCACGAGCAGTACTTC.

The chain employs TRBV9 and TRBJ2-2, with D tentatively TRBD1 (5 bases). Germline V gene lookup returns CDR1 SGDLS and CDR2 YYNGEE. This CDR3 has 14 residues. The V end lost 5 bases, the J end lost 2 bases, and 10 bases lay between the germline ends. This CDR3 reads CASRGQVNTGELFF. The CDR3 DNA follows: TGTGCCAGCAGAGGACAAGTCAACACCGGGGAGCTGTTTTTT.

This clone showed up just once. The DNA of the CDR3 is TGCGCCAGCAGCTTGATTCAAACAGATACGCAGTATTTT. Protein product: CASSLIQTDTQYF. This chain links TRBV5-1 with TRBJ2-3; D ambiguous. Deletions cut 1 base from V and 3 bases from J, with 6 bases between. CDR1 is SGHRS, CDR2 YFSETQ, per germline. CDR3 size: 13 residues.

The J gene is TRBJ1-2, the V gene TRBV11-3; TRBD1 matches at 12 bases. CDR3 length: 14 amino acids. The trim removed 5 bases at V and 6 bases at J, leaving 4 bases unmatched. Germline CDR1 is SGHNT and CDR2 is YENEEA. The CDR3 DNA reads TGTGCCAGCAGCATGGGACAGGGGGCGGATGGCTACACCTTC. Residues: CASSMGQGADGYTF. The full variable domain, its missing parts supplied by reference TRBV11-3 and TRBJ1-2, is EAGVVQSPRYKIIEKKQPVAFWCNPISGHNTLYWYLQNLGQGPELLIRYENEEAVDDSQLPKDRFSAERLKGVDSTLKIQPAELGDSAVYLCASSMGQGADGYTFGSGTRLTVV.

This chain joins TRBV7-9 and TRBJ1-2, with 8 bases that match TRBD1. The germline gives CDR1 SEHNR, CDR2 FQNEAQ (reference sequence). V gave up 4 bases and J gave up 4 bases; unmatched junction bases: 5. The CDR3 is 14 residues long. DNA for the CDR3: TGTGCCAGCAGCTATGGACAGGGATCCTATGGCTACACCTTC. It yields the protein CASSYGQGSYGYTF.

This clone was detected once. The chain is built from TRBV5-8 and TRBJ1-2; the D gene is possibly TRBD1 (6 bases). V shed 4 bases and J shed 5 bases, with 15 bases lying between them. Looked up from germline, CDR1 is SGHTS and CDR2 is YDEGEE. This CDR3 contains 14 residues. The CDR3 DNA reads TGTGCCAGCAGCCGCGGACAGCAAGGATATGGCTACACCTTC. Amino acids: CASSRGQQGYGYTF.

J is TRBJ2-4 and V is TRBV15; D is ambiguous. This CDR3 spans 16 amino acids. Germline CDR1 LNHNV, CDR2 YYDKDF (reference sequence). The V end was cut by 1 base, the J end by 0 bases, with 10 bases between. The CDR3 DNA is TGTGCCACCAGCAGAGGAGATTCCCTAGCCAAAAACATTCAGTACTTC. This gives the protein CATSRGDSLAKNIQYF.

The chain combines TRBV2 with TRBJ2-3; D is undetermined. The CDR3 is 15 amino acids. Trimming left V 3 bases short and J 1 base short, with 11 bases between. CDR1 is SNHLY, CDR2 FYNNEI, per germline. The CDR3 DNA follows: TGTGCCAGCAGTGACGAGACACTGGGCACAGATACGCAGTATTTT. Its protein is CASSDETLGTDTQYF.

The chain links TRBV7-9 to TRBJ2-1, with 11 bases fitting TRBD2. The CDR3 consists of 19 residues. Unmatched junction bases numbered 10, after V lost 3 bases and J lost 0 bases. Germline CDR1 SEHNR, CDR2 FQNEAQ (reference sequence). This chain's CDR3 is CASSFPGTSGASSYNEQFF. The CDR3 DNA follows: TGTGCCAGCAGCTTCCCCGGGACTAGCGGAGCTAGCTCCTACAATGAGCAGTTCTTC.

This clone was seen just once. The rearrangement uses TRBV12-5 and TRBJ2-1, with unresolved D. CDR1 is LGHNT, CDR2 FRNRAP, per germline. The CDR3 loop spans 11 amino acids. The V end was cut by 6 bases, the J end by 6 bases, with 6 bases between. The CDR3 reads CASGRGNEQFF. CDR3 nucleotides: TGTGCTAGTGGCCGAGGCAATGAGCAGTTCTTC.

The sample holds a few counts of this clone. The rearrangement uses TRBV30 and TRBJ1-2, with 8 bases fitting TRBD1. CDR3 length equals 15 residues. CDR1 is GTSNPN, CDR2 SVGIG, per germline (reference sequence). V lost 0 bases to trimming and J lost 5 bases; unmatched junction nucleotides: 8. The CDR3 reads CAWSVPSTGEYGYTF. The CDR3 DNA is TGTGCCTGGAGTGTACCATCGACAGGGGAATATGGCTACACCTTC.

The CDR3 sequence is CSAKQGTEAFF. The CDR3 region has the DNA TGCAGTGCTAAACAGGGGACTGAAGCTTTCTTT. The chain joins TRBV20-1 to TRBJ1-1; TRBD1 agrees at 7 bases. V gave up 4 bases and J gave up 5 bases; unmatched junction bases: 1. CDR1 is DFQATT, CDR2 SNEGSKA, per germline (reference sequence). CDR3 length: 11 amino acids.

The sample holds a few counts of this clone. This sequence joins TRBV7-3 and TRBJ2-1; the match to TRBD2 covers 8 bases. With V trimmed by 4 bases and J by 6 bases, 5 bases remained unmatched. Germline values: CDR1 SGHTA, CDR2 FQGTGA. The length of the CDR3 is 14 residues. CDR3 sequence reads: CASSSSGTSNEQFF. The DNA of the CDR3 is TGTGCCAGCAGCTCATCCGGGACTAGCAATGAGCAGTTCTTC.

The sample holds one count of this clone. The V call is TRBV27, the J call TRBJ2-5; 11 bases line up with TRBD1. The DNA end lines up better with TRBJ2-7; the J call may be wrong. In germline, CDR1 is MNHEY, CDR2 SMNVEV (reference sequence). The CDR3 spans 16 residues. The CDR3: CASSRTGTGGGYEQYF. DNA of the CDR3: TGTGCCAGCAGTCGAACCGGGACAGGGGGTGGCTACGAGCAGTACTTC.

In this sample, this clone turned up a few times. The chain carries TRBV9 and TRBJ2-7; possible D gene TRBD1, 5 bases. The CDR3 contains 12 residues. The V gene lost 4 bases and the J gene lost 3 bases, with 8 bases spanning the gap. Germline V lookup: CDR1 SGDLS, CDR2 YYNGEE. The CDR3 nucleotides read TGTGCCAGCAGCCCGCAGGGCTACGAGCAGTACTTC. Protein sequence: CASSPQGYEQYF.

V gene TRBV13 combines with J gene TRBJ2-1; 12 positions agree with TRBD2. V dropped 2 bases and J dropped 6; count of bases not matched to a gene: 2. The germline V gene has CDR1 PRHDT and CDR2 FYEKMQ (reference sequence). The CDR3 runs 15 residues. The CDR3 DNA is TGTGCCAGCAGCTTACTACTAGCGGGGGGCAATGAGCAGTTCTTC. Encoded protein: CASSLLLAGGNEQFF.

The chain is built from TRBV18 and TRBJ2-7, with 9 positions matching TRBD1. With V trimmed by 3 bases and J by 6 bases, 6 bases remained unmatched. Germline V gene data show CDR1 as KGHSH and CDR2 as LQKENI. The CDR3 sequence is 14 residues long. Written as DNA, the CDR3 is TGTGCCAGCTCACCCGGGACAGGGTCGCTCGAGCAGTACTTC. Amino acids: CASSPGTGSLEQYF.